This T cell receptor (beta chain) came from a study of T cell clones after liver transplantation (dated by TCRdb to the late 2010s). In terms of the full investigation: Samples were obtained from ITN030ST, a randomized trial in which withdrawal of immunosuppression was attempted within 2 years of liver transplantation. Donor-reactive T cell clones were identified using TCRbeta sequencing after a pre-transplant mixed lymphocyte reaction and were then followed in post-transplant blood. Third party-reactive TCRbeta sequences were also identified from pre-transplant MLRs to serve as an antigen-independent comparator for donor-reactive sequences. Three of the eight recipients were HCV-positive; the others were transplanted for non-autoimmune, non-viral indications. Until randomization at 12-24 months post-transplant, subjects were given standard immunosuppression, with no induction therapy. Tolerance meant complete immunosuppression withdrawal for at least one year without liver enzymes rising beyond twice the upper limit of normal. Of the 8 liver transplant recipients making up the studied cohort, 3 were classified as tolerant and 5 as non-tolerant.

On the study overall, not on this receptor specifically: Because of small, heterogeneous patient numbers and non-standardized post-transplant time points, the conclusions were only preliminary. Low numbers of available donor cells limited the measurable donor-reactive repertoire in two subjects. After accounting for repertoire turnover, donor-reactive detection was significantly reduced in 7 of 8 subjects for CD4 and 8 of 8 for CD8. In most of the 8 subjects, regardless of tolerance or HCV status, circulating donor-reactive CD4 TCRbeta sequences dropped significantly post-transplant. Because no allograft tissue specimens were available, donor-reactive T cells may have migrated into the graft instead of being deleted. A greater decline was seen for donor-reactive sequences than for third party-reactive sequences, suggesting partial antigen-specific deletion unrelated to withdrawal success.

Proliferating CFSE-low cells from the MLR were sequenced to define alloreactive TCRbeta sequences. In CFSE-MLRs, pre-transplant recipient cells were stimulated with donor PBMCs, splenocytes or lymph node cells, or with third-party PBMCs. All 8 studied subjects were randomized to immunosuppression withdrawal. The Qiagen DNeasy Blood and Tissue Kit was used for genomic DNA isolation. With regard to this clone: The antigen it binds to is not known. It has no much larger one-base neighbor in the sample; base qualities were not kept.

The CDR3 covers 13 residues, taking in both the cysteine and the phenylalanine. CDR3 DNA only is kept here, 39 bases in frame from base 1. Relative to germline, V is 4 bases shorter and J is 2 bases shorter, with 10 bases between their ends. Reading the germline V gene (reference sequence) gives CDR1 SGHKS and CDR2 YYEKEE. Frozen genomic DNA underwent high-throughput TCRbeta CDR3 sequencing by immunoSEQ, including PCR amplification, mapping, bias correction and internal controls. Per the original workflow: Only productive rearrangements were retained, with each unique TCRbeta sequence defined by its CDR3 nucleotide sequence together with its V and J gene. Donor-reactive sequences required at least 5-fold expansion in CFSE-low cells versus unstimulated pre-transplant cells and at least 0.01% frequency. Minimum frequency thresholds were set for each subject on the basis of the unstimulated sample with the lowest template count, so that a detection power of at least 90% was ensured. Jensen-Shannon divergence between the top 1000 TCRbeta sequences after and before transplant was used to measure repertoire turnover. Changes in detection of donor-reactive sequences were tested with two-sided Fisher's exact tests. Here the immuneACCESS table is served through TCRdb, limited to in-frame sequences with V and J called. Missing clones are a known gap in these copies; in checked studies unresolved V genes cover under half, and the rest lacks a known reason. The V and J calls and clone size come from that table; D and trimming were worked out from the DNA. The sample contains about 5,800 clones, just over 30% of them found a single time. The top ten hold about 17% of the sample.

The V and J segments used are TRBV5-5 and TRBJ2-7; the D gene assignment is ambiguous. The TCR sequence derives from a human patient who received a liver transplant. Some T cells may have been brought in with the graft after a transplant. Sequences were obtained from CD4+ T cells from cultured PBMCs. The nucleotide sequence is given as TGTGCCAGCAGCAACACCCCAACCTACGAGCAGTACTTC. Its translation is CASSNTPTYEQYF.